One and the same sample provided the 7 T cell receptor beta chains below, sequenced in a study of T cell clones after liver transplantation. TCRdb's copy holds only in-frame clones and misses some; the assay was immunoSEQ multiplex PCR. The repertoire has roughly 72,000 clones, 84% of them found once; the top ten carry about 2%. Sample: CD4+ T cells from blood, taken less than 50 months after liver transplant. The receptors originated from a human patient who received a liver transplant. The graft donor may account for some of the T cells.

With respect to this clone: Distinct nucleotide sequences in the sample also encode this CDR3. The chain is built from TRBV28 and TRBJ2-3; no clear D. Trimming cost V 4 bases and J 0 bases, with 5 bases left between them. From germline, CDR1 is MDHEN and CDR2 SYDVKM. CDR3 length: 13 amino acids. The CDR3 sequence: CASSSASTDTQYF. The CDR3 DNA is TGTGCCAGCAGTTCAGCCAGCACAGATACGCAGTATTTT.

There are a few counts of this clone. The genes are TRBV30 and TRBJ2-1; D ambiguous. CDR1 and CDR2 from the germline V gene are GTSNPN and SVGIG (reference sequence). The CDR3 has 14 amino acids. Trimming cost V 0 bases and J 5 bases, with 11 bases left between them. In nucleotides, the CDR3 is TGTGCCTGGAGTGTACGGCTCATAGACAATGAGCAGTTCTTC. Translating gives CAWSVRLIDNEQFF.

The chain joins TRBV18 to TRBJ1-3, with D possibly being TRBD1 (5 bases). The V end was cut by 2 bases, the J end by 0 bases, with 11 bases between. The CDR3 length is 16 residues. Germline V gene lookup returns CDR1 KGHSH and CDR2 LQKENI. The CDR3 is CASSPDSYLSGNTIYF. The CDR3, as DNA: TGTGCCAGCTCACCAGACAGCTACCTCTCTGGAAACACCATATATTTT.

J is TRBJ2-1 and V is TRBV9; D perhaps matches TRBD2 (6 bases). Germline-derived CDR1 and CDR2 are SGDLS and YYNGEE. This CDR3 is 15 amino acids long. V was shortened by 0 bases and J by 4 bases, with 11 bases between the two germline ends. In DNA form, the CDR3 reads TGTGCCAGCAGCGTAGAAGGGACTGTATACAATGAGCAGTTCTTC. The encoded protein is CASSVEGTVYNEQFF.

The rearrangement links TRBV9 to TRBJ2-4, with a tentative D call TRBD1 (6 bases). V was cut by 4 bases and J by 10 bases, with 21 bases left in between. CDR3 length: 15 residues. Germline V gene data show CDR1 as SGDLS and CDR2 as YYNGEE. Here the CDR3 DNA reads TGTGCCAGCAGCCCAGGGGATAGCAGACCGTTAATTCAGTACTTC. Protein: CASSPGDSRPLIQYF.

This chain links TRBV28 with TRBJ2-2, with 9 bases that match TRBD1. This CDR3 spans 15 amino acids. V was clipped by 7 bases and J by 0 bases; unmatched bases: 3. The germline V gene has CDR1 MDHEN and CDR2 SYDVKM. CDR3 amino acids: CASNTGGANTGELFF. CDR3 DNA: TGTGCCAGCAACACAGGGGGCGCGAACACCGGGGAGCTGTTTTTT.

This chain connects TRBV28 to TRBJ1-2, with D hard to call. The CDR3 has 15 residues. V was shortened by 7 bases and J by 5 bases, with 20 bases between the two germline ends. In germline, CDR1 is MDHEN, CDR2 SYDVKM. The CDR3 loop is CASKSTATDPYGYTF. DNA for the CDR3: TGTGCCAGCAAGTCCACCGCGACGGACCCTTATGGCTACACCTTC.